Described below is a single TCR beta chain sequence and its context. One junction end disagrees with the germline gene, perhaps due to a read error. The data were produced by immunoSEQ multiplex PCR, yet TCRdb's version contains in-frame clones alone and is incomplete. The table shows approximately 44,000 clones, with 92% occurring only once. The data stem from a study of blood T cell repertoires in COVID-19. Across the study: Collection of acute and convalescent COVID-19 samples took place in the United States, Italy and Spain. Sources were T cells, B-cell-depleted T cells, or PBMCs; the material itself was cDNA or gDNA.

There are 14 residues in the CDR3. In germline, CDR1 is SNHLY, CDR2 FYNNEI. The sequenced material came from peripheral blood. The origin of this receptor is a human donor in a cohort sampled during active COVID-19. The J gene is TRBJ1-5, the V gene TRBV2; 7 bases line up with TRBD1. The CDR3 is CASKTGNYNRPQHF. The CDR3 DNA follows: TGTGCCAGTAAGACAGGGAACTATAATCGGCCCCAGCATTTT.